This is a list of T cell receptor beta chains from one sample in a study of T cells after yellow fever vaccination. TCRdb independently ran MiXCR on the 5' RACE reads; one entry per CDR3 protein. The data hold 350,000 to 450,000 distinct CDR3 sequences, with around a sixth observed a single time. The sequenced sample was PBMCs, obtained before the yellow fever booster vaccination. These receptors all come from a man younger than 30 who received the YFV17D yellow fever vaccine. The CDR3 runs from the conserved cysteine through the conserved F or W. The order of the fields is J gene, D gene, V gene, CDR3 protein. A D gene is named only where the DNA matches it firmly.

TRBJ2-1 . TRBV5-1 CASSSKRGLQNEQFF
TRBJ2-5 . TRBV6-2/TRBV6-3 CASSYSRTVDF
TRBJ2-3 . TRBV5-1 CASSLGDSGTDTQYF
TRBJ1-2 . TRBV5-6 CASRPGFGGYTF
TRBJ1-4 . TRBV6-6 CASSYYEKLFF
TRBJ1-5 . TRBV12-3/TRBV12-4 CASKQGHQPQHF
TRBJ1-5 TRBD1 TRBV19 CASSAGQGNQPQHF
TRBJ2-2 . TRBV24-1 CATSSGGELFF
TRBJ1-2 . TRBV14 CASSGTDRNYGYTF
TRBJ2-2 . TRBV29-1 CSAQGQHTGELFF
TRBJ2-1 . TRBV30 CAWSVSGASEQFF
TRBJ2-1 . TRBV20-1 CSASRDPSYNEQFF
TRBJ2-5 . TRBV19 CASAAGETQYF
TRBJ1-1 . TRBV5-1 CASSLRGQSTEAFF
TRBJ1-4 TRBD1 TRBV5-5 CASDRGATNEKLFF
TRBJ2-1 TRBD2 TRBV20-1 CSARDPGGADYEQFF
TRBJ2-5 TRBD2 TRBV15 CATSIGLAGGLGQETQYF
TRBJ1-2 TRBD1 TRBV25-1 CASSESGGNYYGYTF
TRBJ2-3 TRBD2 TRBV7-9 CASSFIRVGGSDTQYF
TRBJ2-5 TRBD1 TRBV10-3 CAISLPGGETQYF
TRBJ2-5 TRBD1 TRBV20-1 CSASGTGLETQYF
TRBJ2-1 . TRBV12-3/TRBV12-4 CASSFSGWEEFF
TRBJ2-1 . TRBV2 CASTGTQQSNEQFF
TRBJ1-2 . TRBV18 CASSNVGAHESGYTF
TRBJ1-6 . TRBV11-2 CASSFGQAYNSPLHF
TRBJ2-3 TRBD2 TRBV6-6 CASIDPPSGDTQYF
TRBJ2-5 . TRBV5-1 CASSETGVQETQYF
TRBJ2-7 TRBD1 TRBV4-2 CASSQEGGQGAGEQYF